These T cell receptor beta chains were read from a single sample in a study of lymphopenia after photon versus proton radiotherapy. Repertoires were generated with immunoSEQ multiplex PCR, while TCRdb's copy carries only in-frame clones and drops some. Of 25,000 to 30,000 clones detected, over 80% appear once; the ten largest clones hold 50%. This specimen consisted of peripheral blood, obtained from a patient treated with proton-based radiotherapy. The receptors shown here come from a woman aged 55-75 years with cholangiocarcinoma. Some clones in this sample may be carry-over from other donors' samples. Both conserved end residues are part of each CDR3. A D gene is named only where the DNA matches it firmly. Size tells how often a clone was seen (once, few, many) or the class of an expanded clone, and some rows leave it out.

d_call j_call v_call clone_size cdr3_nt cdr3_aa
NA TRBJ2-5 TRBV7-9 NA TGTGCCAGCAGCTTATTCGTGGAGACCCAGTACTTC CASSLFVETQYF
NA TRBJ2-2 TRBV14 NA TGTGCCAGCAGCGATTACACCGGGGAGCTGTTTTTT CASSDYTGELFF
NA TRBJ1-1 TRBV7-3 once TGTGCCAGCAGCTTAGGAGCGGGTGGCACTGAAGCTTTCTTT CASSLGAGGTEAFF
NA TRBJ2-1 TRBV27 once TGTGCCAGCAGTCCCTCGCCTACGCACAATGAGCAGTTCTTC CASSPSPTHNEQFF
NA TRBJ2-7 TRBV11-3 once TGTGCCAGCAGCTTAGGGTGGGACTACGAGCAGTACTTC CASSLGWDYEQYF
TRBD2 TRBJ2-1 TRBV27 once TGTGCCAGCAGTTTCCTCAGCGGGAGCTCCTACAATGAGCAGTTCTTC CASSFLSGSSYNEQFF
TRBD1 TRBJ1-2 TRBV7-6 NA TGTGCCAGCAGCTCGCGAGGGGGCCCTAATGGCTACACCTTC CASSSRGGPNGYTF
NA TRBJ2-2 TRBV18 NA TGTGCCACCAAGGTCGCTCGCGGGGTTTCGACGAACACCGGGGAGCTGTTTTTT CATKVARGVSTNTGELFF
TRBD1 TRBJ1-6 TRBV7-9 NA TGTGCCAGCAGCGAACAGGGACAGCGTAATTCACCCCTCCACTTT CASSEQGQRNSPLHF
NA TRBJ1-2 TRBV11-3 NA TGTGCCAGCAGCTTAGTGCTGGGGCTCGGCTATGGCTACACCTTC CASSLVLGLGYGYTF
TRBD1 TRBJ2-7 TRBV4-1 NA TGCGCCAGCAGCTTGGACAGGGGGAACGCCTACGAGCAGTACTTC CASSLDRGNAYEQYF
TRBD2 TRBJ2-3 TRBV5-1 NA TGCGCCAGCACCCTAGGGACTAGCGGGAGGGCCGTAGTGACAGATACGCAGTATTTT CASTLGTSGRAVVTDTQYF
NA TRBJ1-6 TRBV6-5 NA TGTGCCAGCAGTTACTCGAACAGACTTCGCTCACCCCTCCACTTT CASSYSNRLRSPLHF
NA TRBJ1-3 TRBV9 NA TGTGCCAGCAGCGTAGCCTCAAGGCTGGGCTCTGGAAACACCATATATTTT CASSVASRLGSGNTIYF
NA TRBJ2-2 TRBV18 NA TGTGCCAGCTCACCACTCGATACCGGGGAGCTGTTTTTT CASSPLDTGELFF
NA TRBJ1-1 TRBV11-2 NA TGTGCCAGCACCCACGACACTACTGAAGCTTTCTTT CASTHDTTEAFF
NA TRBJ1-2 TRBV4-2 once TGTGCCAGCAGCCAAGATCCCGACAGAAACTATGGCTACACCTTC CASSQDPDRNYGYTF
NA TRBJ2-7 TRBV7-9 NA TGTGCCAGCAGCTTAGCAGGGACGGCGTACGAGCAGTACTTC CASSLAGTAYEQYF
NA TRBJ1-1 TRBV27 NA TGTGCCAGCAAGACGGACGTAAACACTGAAGCTTTCTTT CASKTDVNTEAFF
NA TRBJ2-5 TRBV11-2 NA TGTGCCAGCAGCCGGCGAGATGCGGGCCAAGAGACCCAGTACTTC CASSRRDAGQETQYF
NA TRBJ2-7 TRBV6-6 few TGTGCCAGCAGTTACTCGACAGGAAGAGAGCAGTACTTC CASSYSTGREQYF
NA TRBJ2-2 TRBV5-1 NA TGCGCCAGCAGCTTAGCACCGACCGGGGAGCTGTTTTTT CASSLAPTGELFF
NA TRBJ1-2 TRBV4-1 once TGCGCCAGCAGCCTCCCGGGCTCAAACTATGGCTACACCTTC CASSLPGSNYGYTF
NA TRBJ1-2 TRBV19 NA TGTGCCAGTAGAAGCCCGGACTATGGCTACACCTTC CASRSPDYGYTF
TRBD2 TRBJ2-7 TRBV6-4 large TGTGCCAGCACCCCCGGGGGGGTCTACGAGCAGTACTTC CASTPGGVYEQYF
NA TRBJ1-5 TRBV6-1 NA TGTGCCGGCACAGGGAAGGGATACGACAATCAGCCCCAGCATTTT CAGTGKGYDNQPQHF
NA TRBJ2-1 TRBV11-2 NA TGTGCCAGCAGCTTCCCCGGGGACTACAATGAGCAGTTCTTC CASSFPGDYNEQFF
TRBD1 TRBJ2-7 TRBV6-6 NA TGTGCCAGCAGTAAACCGGGACAGGGGATCGAGCAGTACTTC CASSKPGQGIEQYF
NA TRBJ2-7 TRBV23-1 NA TGCGCCAGCAGTCAGTCTTACCGGGACCGACGCTGCGAGCAGTACTTC CASSQSYRDRRCEQYF
NA TRBJ1-1 TRBV7-2 NA TGTGCCAGCAGCGCACAGGGTTACACTGAAGCTTTCTTT CASSAQGYTEAFF
NA TRBJ1-1 TRBV6-6 NA TGTGCCAGCAGTTACTCCAGAGACAGGCCACAGGAAGCTTTCTTT CASSYSRDRPQEAFF
TRBD1 TRBJ1-5 TRBV9 NA TGTGCCAGCAGCGCAGGGACAGGATACAATCAGCCCCAGCATTTT CASSAGTGYNQPQHF
NA TRBJ2-2 TRBV19 NA TGTGCCAGTAGTATTACGGGACGGGGGCCGGGAACCGGGGAGCTGTTTTTT CASSITGRGPGTGELFF
NA TRBJ2-7 TRBV7-3 NA TGTGCCAGCAGCTTAGGCCTCGAGGCGGGAGAGCAGTACTTC CASSLGLEAGEQYF
NA TRBJ2-7 TRBV27 NA TGTGCCAGCAGTTTATCAACATCCTACGAGCAGTACTTC CASSLSTSYEQYF
TRBD1 TRBJ1-1 TRBV6-1 NA TGTGCCAGCTCCCGACAGGGCATGAACACTGAAGCTTTCTTT CASSRQGMNTEAFF
TRBD2 TRBJ2-1 TRBV7-8 NA TGTGCCAGCAGCTTAGCTAGGGCTAGCGGGGGGTACAATGAGCAGTTCTTC CASSLARASGGYNEQFF
TRBD1 TRBJ2-7 TRBV29-1 many TGCAGCGTAACCGTCCCGGGACAGGGGGCGTGGGAGCAGTACTTC CSVTVPGQGAWEQYF
TRBD1 TRBJ1-3 TRBV6-5 NA TGTGCCAGCAGTTCCCCGGACAGGGGCTCTGGAAACACCATATATTTT CASSSPDRGSGNTIYF
NA TRBJ2-7 TRBV7-8 NA TGTGCCAGCAGCAACCCCCCACCGGCCCCCTACGAGCAGTACTTC CASSNPPPAPYEQYF
NA TRBJ2-7 TRBV7-6 NA TGTGCCAGCAGCTGGAATCCTAGCTCCCACGAGCAGTACTTC CASSWNPSSHEQYF